This TCR beta chain was found in a study of OX40 agonist ivuxolimab in advanced cancers. The CDR3 sequence is 15 residues long. The germline CDR1 and CDR2 sequences are LNHDA and SQIVND (reference sequence). With V trimmed by 3 bases and J by 0 bases, 2 bases remained unmatched. Profiling relied on immunoSEQ multiplex PCR, and the TCRdb table lists in-frame clones only, not all of them. The data show fewer than 65,000 clones, roughly nine tenths seen once. The clonotype was recovered from an adult with an advanced solid tumor such as melanoma, head and neck, liver or kidney cancer. The specimen comprised CD4+ or CD8+ T cells sorted from blood, sampled in a trial of the OX40 agonist ivuxolimab. The chain employs TRBV19 and TRBJ2-1; 7 nucleotides match TRBD2. This CDR3 is CASSIGGGSYNEQFF. The CDR3 nucleotides are TGTGCCAGTAGTATTGGGGGGGGCTCCTACAATGAGCAGTTCTTC.